The rows below give T cell receptor beta chains drawn from one sample of a study of glioma-infiltrating T cells after dendritic cell vaccination. Sequencing was performed with immunoSEQ multiplex PCR; in TCRdb, only in-frame clones are kept and a portion is missing. The sample consists of 100,000 or so clones, 65% to 85% of them appearing once. This specimen was blood, taken after dendritic cell vaccination. These receptor sequences come from a human donor with glioblastoma. CDR3s include the opening cysteine and the closing phenylalanine or tryptophan. D genes are given only for firm matches. Size values are once, few and many counts, or a class for expanded clones, and some rows have none.

clone size,D gene,J gene,V gene,CDR3 protein,CDR3 DNA
NA,NA,TRBJ1-2,TRBV7-8,CASSFSHGGLGYGYTF,TGTGCCAGCAGCTTCTCCCACGGGGGGCTGGGCTATGGCTACACCTTC
few,TRBD2,TRBJ2-3,TRBV29-1,CSVSLTSGGADTQYF,TGCAGCGTTTCGCTGACTAGCGGGGGGGCCGATACGCAGTATTTT
NA,NA,TRBJ2-7,TRBV7-8,CASTIGAGSYEQYF,TGTGCCAGCACCATAGGGGCCGGGTCCTACGAGCAGTACTTC
NA,TRBD1,TRBJ1-3,TRBV4-2,CASSQGQGRTGNTIYF,TGTGCCAGCAGCCAAGGACAGGGGAGAACTGGAAACACCATATATTTT
NA,TRBD1,TRBJ2-3,TRBV13,CASSLGQIIFTDTQYF,TGTGCCAGCAGCCTGGGACAGATAATCTTCACAGATACGCAGTATTTT
NA,TRBD2,TRBJ2-1,TRBV19,CATLSGGNAPWGEQFF,TGTGCCACTCTTTCGGGGGGAAACGCCCCCTGGGGTGAGCAGTTCTTC
NA,NA,TRBJ1-1,TRBV4-1,CASSHYPQDNTEAFF,TGCGCCAGCAGCCACTACCCACAGGATAACACTGAAGCTTTCTTT
NA,NA,TRBJ2-6,TRBV5-4,CASTLDGANVLTF,TGTGCCAGCACTCTAGACGGGGCCAACGTCCTGACTTTC
once,TRBD2,TRBJ2-3,TRBV10-3,CAISEAGAEDTQYF,TGTGCCATCAGTGAGGCGGGAGCGGAAGATACGCAGTATTTT
NA,TRBD1,TRBJ2-7,TRBV7-2,CASSLTPTGASYEQYF,TGTGCCAGCAGCTTAACCCCGACAGGGGCGTCCTACGAGCAGTACTTC
NA,TRBD1,TRBJ2-3,TRBV29-1,CSVEGGQGARTDTQYF,TGCAGCGTTGAGGGAGGACAGGGGGCCCGCACAGATACGCAGTATTTT
NA,NA,TRBJ1-4,TRBV5-1,CASRGGSTNEKLFF,TGCGCCAGCCGGGGGGGTTCAACTAATGAAAAACTGTTTTTT
NA,TRBD1,TRBJ1-2,TRBV6-6,CASSYSETGLGYTF,TGTGCCAGCAGTTACTCTGAGACAGGGCTCGGCTACACCTTC
NA,NA,TRBJ2-7,TRBV2,CASSMPQGYHEQYF,TGTGCCAGCAGTATGCCTCAGGGGTACCACGAGCAGTACTTC
NA,NA,TRBJ1-2,TRBV6-1,CASSEQPTENYGYTF,TGTGCCAGCAGTGAGCAGCCCACAGAGAACTATGGCTACACCTTC
NA,NA,TRBJ1-4,TRBV14,CASSQFTGRGDEKLFF,TGTGCCAGCAGCCAGTTTACCGGACGCGGGGATGAAAAACTGTTTTTT
NA,NA,TRBJ2-7,TRBV5-1,CASSPMDSGYEQYF,TGCGCCAGCAGCCCGATGGACAGTGGCTACGAGCAGTACTTC
few,NA,TRBJ1-3,TRBV19,CASTHKAGAAGNTIYF,TGTGCCAGTACCCACAAGGCAGGGGCAGCGGGAAACACCATATATTTT
NA,NA,TRBJ1-5,TRBV27,CASSLGGEYQPQHF,TGTGCCAGCAGTTTAGGAGGAGAATATCAGCCCCAGCATTTT
once,NA,TRBJ1-4,TRBV5-1,CASSLAQNNEKLFF,TGCGCCAGCAGCTTGGCCCAGAATAATGAAAAACTGTTTTTT
NA,NA,TRBJ1-2,TRBV5-6,CASSLQFYGYTF,TGTGCCAGCAGCTTACAGTTCTATGGCTACACCTTC
NA,TRBD2,TRBJ2-7,TRBV5-4,CASRPRAGLAGGGEYF,TGTGCCAGCAGACCCCGGGCGGGGCTAGCGGGAGGGGGAGAGTACTTC
NA,NA,TRBJ1-2,TRBV19,CASSKRGFTERAEYGYTF,TGTGCCAGTAGCAAACGGGGGTTTACAGAGCGAGCCGAATATGGCTACACCTTC
NA,NA,TRBJ1-1,TRBV25-1,CASSVWGGVTEAFF,TGTGCCAGCAGCGTCTGGGGGGGGGTAACTGAAGCTTTCTTT
NA,TRBD2,TRBJ2-1,TRBV7-2,CASSFGLVYNEQFF,TGTGCCAGCAGCTTCGGACTAGTCTACAATGAGCAGTTCTTC
once,NA,TRBJ2-3,TRBV6-4,CASSVQSTDTQYF,TGTGCCAGCAGTGTGCAGAGCACAGATACGCAGTATTTT
few,TRBD1,TRBJ1-1,TRBV7-9,CASSSGTGWVENTEAFF,TGTGCCAGCAGCTCCGGGACAGGGTGGGTTGAGAACACTGAAGCTTTCTTT
NA,NA,TRBJ2-7,TRBV9,CASSVEGTPPLEQYF,TGTGCCAGCAGCGTAGAAGGGACTCCCCCTCTCGAGCAGTACTTC
NA,NA,TRBJ2-5,TRBV2,CASEGANQETQYF,TGTGCCAGCGAAGGGGCCAACCAAGAGACCCAGTACTTC
NA,TRBD2,TRBJ2-2,TRBV7-8,CASSSRLAANTGELFF,TGTGCCAGCAGTTCCAGACTAGCGGCGAACACCGGGGAGCTGTTTTTT
NA,NA,TRBJ1-2,TRBV5-6,CASSLDTAYGYTF,TGTGCCAGCAGCTTAGATACAGCCTATGGCTACACCTTC
NA,NA,TRBJ1-2,TRBV19,CASRHWGVFNYGYTF,TGTGCCAGTCGACATTGGGGGGTATTCAACTATGGCTACACCTTC
NA,TRBD1,TRBJ1-1,TRBV6-6,CASSPWTGVEAFF,TGTGCCAGCAGTCCATGGACAGGGGTTGAAGCTTTCTTT
NA,TRBD1,TRBJ2-7,TRBV5-4,CASSLGQAPTYEQYF,TGTGCCAGCAGCCTGGGACAGGCTCCTACCTACGAGCAGTACTTC
NA,NA,TRBJ1-2,TRBV19,CASSRTENYGYTF,TGTGCCAGTAGTCGGACAGAAAACTATGGCTACACCTTC
NA,NA,TRBJ1-2,TRBV5-1,CASSLESALNYGYTF,TGCGCCAGCAGCTTGGAAAGTGCACTGAACTATGGCTACACCTTC